These 23 T cell receptor beta chains share one sample of origin, sequenced in a study of blood T cells in healthy people across ages. Through a sample-barcoded 5' primer and a J-beta primer mix, a second PCR was run for 7 to 11 cycles. Using its own MiXCR run on the 5' RACE reads, TCRdb lists one record per CDR3 protein. The repertoire consists of over 1,500,000 distinct CDR3 sequences, with approximately 40% occurring once and the leading ten covering around 23%. Sequencing was carried out using blood. These receptors were obtained from a human donor in good health.

This clonotype was seen only a few times. The rearrangement joins TRBV12-3 or TRBV12-4 to TRBJ2-1, with 10 nucleotides matching TRBD1. The V gene end was trimmed by 1 base and the J gene end by 0 bases; junction bases not matched to a gene: 3. This CDR3 region has 17 residues. CDR3 coding DNA: TGTGCCAGCAGTTTAGGGGACAGGGGCTCCTCCTACAATGAGCAGTTCTTC. It is translated as CASSLGDRGSSYNEQFF.

This CDR3 is CASTLGATETQYF. The CDR3, as DNA: TGTGCCAGCACCCTTGGGGCGACGGAGACCCAGTACTTC. J is TRBJ2-5 and V is TRBV7-9; the D gene is possibly TRBD1 (5 bases). The ends were cut back, 7 bases at V and 5 bases at J, with 14 bases in the middle. CDR1 and CDR2 from the germline V gene are SEHNR and FQNEAQ (reference sequence). CDR3 length: 13 residues.

This clonotype was seen a few times. The J gene is TRBJ2-1, the V gene TRBV11-3; 8 bases are a match to TRBD2. The CDR3 length is 16 residues. The junction had 14 bases not matched to a gene; V was cut back by 5 bases and J by 8 bases. Germline loops: CDR1 SGHNT, CDR2 YENEEA. The CDR3 sequence: CASSKIVGGAVDEQFF. CDR3 sequence (DNA): TGTGCCAGCAGCAAAATTGTCGGGGGGGCTGTGGATGAGCAGTTCTTC.

The chain combines TRBV7-8 with TRBJ1-2; D possibly corresponds to TRBD1 (6 bases). Deletions cut 3 bases from V and 7 bases from J, with 12 bases between. This CDR3 has 13 amino acids. The germline CDR1 and CDR2 sequences are SGHVS and FQNEAQ. This CDR3 is CASSLTGHSGYTF. Written as DNA, the CDR3 is TGTGCCAGCAGCTTGACAGGCCATAGTGGCTACACCTTC.

The chain is built from TRBV4-1 and TRBJ2-7; D is unresolved. Germline lookup yields CDR1 MGHRA and CDR2 YSYEKL. V was trimmed by 5 bases and J by 4 bases, leaving 15 bases between them. The CDR3 has 14 amino acids. CDR3 nucleotide sequence: TGCGCCAGCAGCTTCCCGATGCGACCTTACGAGCAGTACTTC. Protein sequence: CASSFPMRPYEQYF.

This clonotype has a handful of counts. This sequence joins TRBV5-6 and TRBJ2-1, with 7 bases that match TRBD1. V shed 4 bases and J 0 bases; nucleotides not matched to a gene: 4. This CDR3 comprises 15 residues. Germline V CDR1 and CDR2: SGHDT, YYEEEE. The CDR3 DNA is TGTGCCAGCAGCATGGGACAGTTCTCCTACAATGAGCAGTTCTTC. Translation gives CASSMGQFSYNEQFF.

V is TRBV6-6 and J is TRBJ2-7; D gene unclear. From germline, CDR1 is MNHNY and CDR2 SVGAGI (reference sequence). V lost 3 bases to trimming and J lost 12 bases, with 18 bases between them. This CDR3 contains 13 residues. The DNA for the CDR3 is TGTGCCAGCAGTTATTTGACGCAAGAGACCCGGTACTTC. Translating it yields CASSYLTQETRYF.

The chain joins TRBV6-1 to TRBJ1-5, with D unresolved. This CDR3 region has 15 residues. In germline, CDR1 is MNHNS, CDR2 SASEGT. V gave up 9 bases and J gave up 0 bases, with 15 bases separating them. The CDR3 nucleotides read TGTGCCAGTGAATCCGGGAGACTTAGCAATCAGCCCCAGCATTTT. This translates into CASESGRLSNQPQHF.

The table lists this clonotype with a few counts. The V and J genes are TRBV29-1 and TRBJ2-7; tentative D call: TRBD2 (5 bases). In germline, CDR1 is SQVTM, CDR2 ANQGSEA. V lost 8 bases and J lost 3, with 14 bases in between. The CDR3 loop spans 12 amino acids. The CDR3 bases are TGCAGCTTCCGGGATCCGAACTACGAGCAGTACTTC. It specifies CSFRDPNYEQYF.

This clonotype was seen only a few times. The V gene is TRBV25-1, the J gene TRBJ2-7; 7 bases line up with TRBD1. Trimming cost V 0 bases and J 4 bases; bases outside gene matches: 12. Germline-derived CDR1 and CDR2 are MGHDK and SYGVNS. The CDR3 consists of 17 residues. Here the CDR3 reads CASSEYFRDSRNYEQYF. Here the CDR3 DNA reads TGTGCCAGCAGTGAATACTTCCGGGACAGCCGAAATTACGAGCAGTACTTC.

A note on this clonotype: The junction shows a germline mismatch at one end, possibly a read error. The rearrangement joins TRBV6-1 to TRBJ2-7; TRBD1 matches at 8 bases. Germline lookup yields CDR1 MNHNS and CDR2 SASEGT. The CDR3 runs to 13 residues. DNA for the CDR3: TGTGCCAGCAACCCAGGGGGCTCCCACGAGCAGTACTTC. The encoded protein is CASNPGGSHEQYF.

This rearrangement joins TRBV29-1 to TRBJ1-4; unclear D gene. This CDR3 is 15 amino acids long. Germline V CDR1 and CDR2: SQVTM, ANQGSEA. Trimming took 0 bases from V and 4 from J, leaving 12 bases between them. The CDR3 region is CSVEDPRTSNEKLFF. The CDR3 region has the DNA TGCAGCGTTGAAGATCCTAGGACTAGTAATGAAAAACTGTTTTTT. Using reference TRBV29-1 and TRBJ1-4 for the parts outside the CDR3, the full variable domain is SAVISQKPSRDICQRGTSLTIQCQVDSQVTMMFWYRQQPGQSLTLIATANQGSEATYESGFVIDKFPISRPNLTFSTLTVSNMSPEDSSIYLCSVEDPRTSNEKLFFGSGTQLSVL.

This clonotype was seen only a few times. CDR3: CASSGRDQETQYF. As DNA, the CDR3 is TGTGCCAGCAGTGGCCGGGACCAAGAGACCCAGTACTTC. The chain carries TRBV2 and TRBJ2-5, with D unresolved. V gave up 4 bases and J gave up 0 bases, with 6 bases separating them. This CDR3 is built from 13 residues. The germline V gene encodes CDR1 SNHLY and CDR2 FYNNEI.

The chain employs TRBV4-3 and TRBJ1-2; D ambiguous. Trimming shortened V by 2 bases and J by 6 bases, and 13 bases separated the two germline ends. Per germline, CDR1 LGHNA and CDR2 YSLEER. The CDR3 has 14 amino acids. The CDR3 coding sequence is TGCGCCAGCAGCCAAAGGTCCCAACTCGATGGCTACACCTTC. This sequence encodes CASSQRSQLDGYTF.

V usage is TRBV15 and J usage is TRBJ2-5; 9 nucleotides line up with TRBD1. The assigned J gene may be wrong: the sequence end matches TRBJ2-7 better. The CDR3 consists of 15 residues. Germline CDR1 LNHNV, CDR2 YYDKDF (reference sequence). The CDR3 DNA is TGTGCCACCAGCAGAGAGGGGACAGGGAGCTACGAGCAGTACTTC. Its translation: CATSREGTGSYEQYF.

With regard to this clonotype: A junction end diverges from the germline sequence, so it may reflect a read error. The chain carries TRBV7-2 and TRBJ2-5, with D perhaps given as TRBD1 or TRBD2 (5 bases each). Germline V gene lookup returns CDR1 SGHTA and CDR2 FQGNSA. This CDR3 spans 15 amino acids. CDR3 in DNA: TGCGCCAGCGGCCCGGGGCCACCCTCCTACAATGAGCAGTACTTC. Protein: CASGPGPPSYNEQYF.

The J gene is TRBJ1-2, the V gene TRBV15; D is unresolved. The CDR3 loop spans 15 amino acids. The V end lost 8 bases, the J end lost 8 bases, and 24 bases lay between the germline ends. Germline CDR1 and CDR2: LNHNV and YYDKDF (reference sequence). CDR3 sequence: CATSDGVGGSRGYTF. CDR3 DNA: TGTGCCACCTCCGACGGAGTTGGAGGTAGTAGGGGCTACACCTTC.

The chain links TRBV4-1 to TRBJ2-1, with D possibly TRBD2 on 7 matching bases. Germline-derived CDR1 and CDR2 are MGHRA and YSYEKL. Trimming took off 0 bases at V and 8 bases at J, with 23 bases between the two ends. This CDR3 comprises 18 residues. CDR3 coding DNA: TGCGCCAGCAGCCAAGACTCGGGATATGCGGGGGCCTTAGATGAGCAGTTCTTC. Translated, it gives CASSQDSGYAGALDEQFF.

This clonotype has more than one count but fewer than ten. The gene calls are TRBV4-1 and TRBJ2-1; D may be TRBD2 (5 bases). CDR1 and CDR2 (germline): MGHRA, YSYEKL. V dropped 2 bases and J dropped 4 bases, with 18 bases sitting between them. The CDR3 contains 17 residues. CDR3 in DNA: TGCGCCAGCAGCCAACCCATCCGGGTTCGGACTTACAATGAGCAGTTCTTC. Its translation is CASSQPIRVRTYNEQFF.

This clonotype came up a few times. V usage is TRBV7-2 and J usage is TRBJ2-1; D perhaps matches TRBD2 (6 bases). The CDR3 is made up of 14 amino acids. The ends were cut back, 3 bases at V and 15 bases at J, with 21 bases in the middle. Germline V lookup: CDR1 SGHTA, CDR2 FQGNSA. The CDR3 loop is CASSFGLAGPGWFF. CDR3 nucleotide sequence: TGTGCCAGCAGCTTCGGACTGGCGGGACCCGGTTGGTTCTTC. The full variable domain, its missing parts supplied by reference TRBV7-2 and TRBJ2-1, is GAGVSQSPSNKVTEKGKDVELRCDPISGHTALYWYRQSLGQGLEFLIYFQGNSAPDKSGLPSDRFSAERTGGSVSTLTIQRTQQEDSAVYLCASSFGLAGPGWFFGPGTRLTVL.

The V gene is TRBV6-2 or TRBV6-3, the J gene TRBJ2-5; D is unresolved. CDR3 length equals 12 residues. The germline V and J ends were trimmed by 7 bases and 2 bases, with 8 bases remaining between them. Germline V gene lookup returns CDR1 MNHEY and CDR2 SVGEGT. CDR3 in DNA: TGTGCCAGCACCCAGACGCAAGAGACCCAGTACTTC. It codes for CASTQTQETQYF.

The chain employs TRBV12-3 or TRBV12-4 and TRBJ2-5, with TRBD2 matching 11 bases. V was clipped by 5 bases and J by 4 bases; unmatched bases: 6. The CDR3 contains 15 residues. CDR3: CASSQASGGRETQYF. The CDR3 DNA reads TGTGCCAGCAGTCAAGCTAGCGGGGGGCGAGAGACCCAGTACTTC.

This sequence joins TRBV5-1 and TRBJ1-2; no clear D. With 1 base removed from V and 6 bases from J, the gap between germline ends came to 10 bases. From germline, CDR1 is SGHRS and CDR2 YFSETQ. The CDR3 has 13 residues. Here the CDR3 DNA reads TGCGCCAGCAGCTTGATGACACAGAATGGCTACACCTTC. Translation gives CASSLMTQNGYTF.